The 10 T cell receptor beta chains below come from one sample, sequenced in a study of cytomegalovirus exposure and HLA in healthy donors. Primers included in the PCR were 60 Vbeta and 13 Jbeta primers. Here immunoSEQ multiplex PCR was the method, and the copy in TCRdb shows in-frame clones only, minus some. Of some 160,000 clones in the sample, approximately 80% were seen once. The sequenced sample consisted of PBMCs. Receptors originate from a woman in her thirties in good health and CMV-seronegative.

This sequence joins TRBV19 and TRBJ1-3; a weak D match, TRBD1 (6 bases). This CDR3 spans 15 amino acids. The ends were cut back, 4 bases at V and 0 bases at J, with 10 bases in the middle. Germline V lookup: CDR1 LNHDA, CDR2 SQIVND (reference sequence). Here the CDR3 DNA reads TGTGCCAGTAGTAACGACAGGTACTCTGGAAACACCATATATTTT. It specifies CASSNDRYSGNTIYF. The variable domain in full, with the rest retrieved from reference TRBV19 and TRBJ1-3, is DGGITQSPKYLFRKEGQNVTLSCEQNLNHDAMYWYRQDPGQGLRLIYYSQIVNDFQKGDIAEGYSVSREKKESFPLTVTSAQKNPTAFYLCASSNDRYSGNTIYFGEGSWLTVV.

The chain recombines TRBV4-1 with TRBJ2-1; 12 nucleotides match TRBD2. The CDR3 totals 16 residues. Germline CDR1 and CDR2: MGHRA and YSYEKL. V lost 3 bases, J lost 8 bases, and 8 bases stayed unmatched. CDR3 nucleotide sequence: TGCGCCAGCAGCCACACCCCGGGACTAGCGGGTGATGAGCAGTTCTTC. Translation gives CASSHTPGLAGDEQFF.

The rearrangement uses TRBV5-1 and TRBJ1-4; 11 bases are a match to TRBD1. V dropped 7 bases and J dropped 5; count of bases not matched to a gene: 7. This CDR3 has 15 residues. Germline V lookup: CDR1 SGHRS, CDR2 YFSETQ. CDR3 nucleotides: TGCGCCAGCCAACGGACAGGGGGCATGAATGAAAAACTGTTTTTT. Amino acid sequence: CASQRTGGMNEKLFF.

The genes are TRBV11-2 and TRBJ2-5; TRBD1 agrees at 10 bases. The CDR3 is 14 residues long. Germline trimming cut 6 bases from V and 9 bases from J; bases unmatched to any gene: 10. Germline values: CDR1 SGHAT, CDR2 FQNNGV. CDR3 nucleotides: TGTGCCAGCAGTACCTGGGACAGGGGAACGGCCCAGTACTTC. This gives the protein CASSTWDRGTAQYF.

Of note for this clone: The junction does not match germline at one end; this may be a read error. The V gene is TRBV29-1, the J gene TRBJ2-1; 9 bases are a match to TRBD2. Germline-derived CDR1 and CDR2 are SQVTM and ANQGSEA. The length of the CDR3 is 16 residues. DNA for the CDR3: TGCAGCGTTGAAGGTATCGGGACTAGCTCCTTCAATGAGCAGTTCTTC. Protein sequence: CSVEGIGTSSFNEQFF.

The chain couples TRBV19 to TRBJ1-3, with unresolved D. The CDR3 sequence is 16 residues long. From germline, CDR1 is LNHDA and CDR2 SQIVND (reference sequence). Trimming cost V 2 bases and J 0 bases, with 11 bases left between them. In DNA, the CDR3 is TGTGCCAGTAGTATAACGGAACTATTCTCTGGAAACACCATATATTTT. Translated: CASSITELFSGNTIYF.

Regarding this clone: One end of the junction varies from germline; a read error may be responsible. The chain is built from TRBV7-7 and TRBJ2-5; 12 bases align to TRBD2. Germline-derived CDR1 and CDR2 are SSHAT and FNYEAQ (reference sequence). This CDR3 spans 15 amino acids. The CDR3 sequence: CASSRTSGVQETQYF. For the CDR3, the DNA is TGTGCTAGCAGCCGGACTAGCGGGGTACAAGAGACCCAGTACTTC. Filled out from reference TRBV7-7 and TRBJ2-5, the complete variable domain reads GAGVSQSPRYKVTKRGQDVTLRCDPISSHATLYWYQQALGQGPEFLTYFNYEAQPDKSGLPSDRFSAERPEGSISTLTIQRTEQRDSAMYRCASSRTSGVQETQYFGPGTRLLVL.

The table lists this clone with a few counts. The rearrangement joins TRBV28 to TRBJ1-2; 7 bases line up with TRBD1. With 8 bases clipped from V and 6 bases from J, the junction kept 18 bases outside the gene matches. This CDR3 has 16 amino acids. Looked up from germline, CDR1 is MDHEN and CDR2 is SYDVKM. The CDR3 nucleotides read TGTGCCAGCCGGGAGACAGGGATCACCCTTCGGGATGGCTACACCTTC. Translation gives CASRETGITLRDGYTF.

This rearrangement joins TRBV27 to TRBJ2-3, with TRBD2 identical over 8 bases. The J segment lost 14 bases and the V segment lost 2 bases, leaving 18 bases of the junction unmatched. Germline V gives CDR1 MNHEY, CDR2 SMNVEV (reference sequence). This CDR3 is built from 16 residues. Here the CDR3 reads CASSLSPNPSREGLYF. In DNA, the CDR3 is TGTGCCAGCAGTTTAAGCCCCAATCCAAGCCGGGAGGGCCTGTATTTT.

The V call is TRBV5-1, the J call TRBJ2-5; TRBD2 matches at 15 bases. V shed 4 bases and J 1 base; nucleotides not matched to a gene: 11. From germline, CDR1 is SGHRS and CDR2 YFSETQ. CDR3 length: 19 residues. The CDR3 DNA is TGCGCCAGCAGCAGCGGGACTAGCGGGGGGCTGGACGCCCAAGAGACCCAGTACTTC. Residues: CASSSGTSGGLDAQETQYF.